The clone carrying this T cell receptor (beta chain) has more than one count but fewer than ten. This CDR3 is built from 15 residues. The germline gives CDR1 SEHNR, CDR2 FQNEAQ (reference sequence). Trimming took 4 bases from V and 7 from J; bases not matched to a gene: 7. A second PCR of 7 to 11 cycles used a sample-barcoded 5' primer and a J-beta primer mix. The study obtained at least 2.5 million CDR3-containing paired-end reads from every sample. Using its own MiXCR run on the 5' RACE reads, TCRdb lists one record per CDR3 protein. This table has around 870,000 distinct CDR3 sequences, 29% appearing once. These data come from a study of blood T cells in healthy people across ages.

This TCR came from a woman aged 80 or over in good health. This chain connects TRBV7-9 to TRBJ1-4, with TRBD1 matching 9 bases. Sequencing input: blood. The CDR3 DNA is TGTGCCAGCAGCTCCCTACAGGGGGCGGTTGAAAAACTGTTTTTT. Its protein product is CASSSLQGAVEKLFF.